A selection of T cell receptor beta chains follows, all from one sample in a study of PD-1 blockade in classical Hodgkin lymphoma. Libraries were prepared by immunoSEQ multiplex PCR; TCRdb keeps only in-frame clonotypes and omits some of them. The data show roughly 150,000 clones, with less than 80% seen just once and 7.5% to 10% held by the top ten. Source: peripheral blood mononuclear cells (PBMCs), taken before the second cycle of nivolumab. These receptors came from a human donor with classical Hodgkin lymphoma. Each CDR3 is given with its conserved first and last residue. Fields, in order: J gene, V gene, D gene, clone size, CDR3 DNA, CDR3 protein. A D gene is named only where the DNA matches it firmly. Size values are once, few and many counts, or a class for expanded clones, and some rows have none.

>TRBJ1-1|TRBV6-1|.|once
TGTGCCAGCAGTGATCAAAGGAGATCGGATGCTTTCTTT
CASSDQRRSDAFF
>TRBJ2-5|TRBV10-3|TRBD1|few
TGTGCCATCAGTGAGTTACAGGGGATTAAAGAGACCCAGTACTTC
CAISELQGIKETQYF
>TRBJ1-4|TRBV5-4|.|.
TGTGCCAGCAGCTTCTTTACAGCGAGTGAAAAACTGTTTTTT
CASSFFTASEKLFF
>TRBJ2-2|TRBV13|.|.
TGTGCCAGCAGCCCGATTGAGACGGGCGGGGAGCTGTTTTTT
CASSPIETGGELFF
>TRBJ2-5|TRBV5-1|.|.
TGCGCCAGCAGCTTCCGGGGCGACCAAGAGACCCAGTACTTC
CASSFRGDQETQYF
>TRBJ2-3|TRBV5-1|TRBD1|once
TGCGCCACTCACCCTGGGCTACAGGGGAACACGCAGTATTTT
CATHPGLQGNTQYF
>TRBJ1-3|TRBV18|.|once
TGTGCCAGCTCACAAACAGGGACTGGAAACACCATATATTTT
CASSQTGTGNTIYF
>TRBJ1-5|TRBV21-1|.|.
TGTGCCAGCAGCAAAGCGCTCCAGGGACATTATGGGAATCAGCCCCAGCATTTT
CASSKALQGHYGNQPQHF
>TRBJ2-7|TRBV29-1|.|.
TGCAGCGTAGCCTTAGGTTCCTACGAGCAGTACTTC
CSVALGSYEQYF
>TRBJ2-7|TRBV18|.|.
TGTGCCAGCTCACCGCTCCCAGGGGCCTCGTACGAGCAGTACTTC
CASSPLPGASYEQYF
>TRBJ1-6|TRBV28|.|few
TGTGCCAGCAGTCATGACAGGAGGTATTCACCCCTCCACTTT
CASSHDRRYSPLHF
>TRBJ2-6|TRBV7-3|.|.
TGTGCCAGCAGTCCTCTGAGCTCTGGGGCCAACGTCCTGACTTTC
CASSPLSSGANVLTF
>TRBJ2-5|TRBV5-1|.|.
TGCGCCAGCAGCGTTAGCGGACTCGGAGAGACCCAGTACTTC
CASSVSGLGETQYF
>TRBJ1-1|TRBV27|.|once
TGTGCCAGCACCCAGGGTAGGTTGGACACTGAAGCTTTCTTT
CASTQGRLDTEAFF
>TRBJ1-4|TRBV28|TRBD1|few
TGTGCCAGCAGTGGGCCGGGGACAGCTAGTAATGAAAAACTGTTTTTT
CASSGPGTASNEKLFF
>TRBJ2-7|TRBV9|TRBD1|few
TGTGCCAGCAGCGGGACAGGCTACGAGCAGTACTTC
CASSGTGYEQYF
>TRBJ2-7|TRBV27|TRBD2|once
TGTGCCAGCCGTTTAAGGACTAGCGGACCGTACGAGCAGTACTTC
CASRLRTSGPYEQYF
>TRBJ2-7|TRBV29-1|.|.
TGCAGCGTTTCATTTAGGACCTTCTACTCCTACGAGCAGTACTTC
CSVSFRTFYSYEQYF
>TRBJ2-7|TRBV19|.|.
TGTGCCAGTAGTAATGGGCAACTCCCTAGATCCGAGCAGTACTTC
CASSNGQLPRSEQYF
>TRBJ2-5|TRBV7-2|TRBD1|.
TGTGCCGTTCAACCGGACAGGGGAGAGACCCAGTACTTC
CAVQPDRGETQYF
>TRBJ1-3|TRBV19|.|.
TGTGCCAGTAGCGCGGGGAGGGTTGGAAACACCATATATTTT
CASSAGRVGNTIYF
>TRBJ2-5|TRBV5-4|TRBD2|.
TGTGCCAGCAGCGTAACTAGCGGGGGAATAGAGGAGACCCAGTACTTC
CASSVTSGGIEETQYF
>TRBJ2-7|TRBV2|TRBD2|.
TGTGCCAGCAGTATAGCGGGAGAAACATACGAGCAGTACTTC
CASSIAGETYEQYF
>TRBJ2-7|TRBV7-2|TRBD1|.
TGTGCCAGCAGCTGGGGGGACAGGGGCTACGAGCAGTACTTC
CASSWGDRGYEQYF
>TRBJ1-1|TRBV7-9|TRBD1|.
TGTGCCAGCAGCCCTTCGAGGGGGCCCCCGGACACTGAAGCTTTCTTT
CASSPSRGPPDTEAFF
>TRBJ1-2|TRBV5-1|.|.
TGCGCCAGCAGGGACCCGGGGGTGGATGGCTACACCTTC
CASRDPGVDGYTF
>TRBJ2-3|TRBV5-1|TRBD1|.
TGCGCCAGCAGCTTGTCGGGGACAGGGAGCACAGATACGCAGTATTTT
CASSLSGTGSTDTQYF
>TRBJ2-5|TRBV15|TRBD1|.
TGTGCCACCAGCAGTGGGACAGGGGGGTTCCAAGAGACCCAGTACTTC
CATSSGTGGFQETQYF
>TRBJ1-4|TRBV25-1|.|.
TGTGCCAGCAGTGCCCCGTTGAATGAAAAACTGTTTTTT
CASSAPLNEKLFF
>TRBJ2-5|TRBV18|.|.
TGTGCCAGCTCACCCTTCGAGGACAACAGGGCAGAGACCCAGTACTTC
CASSPFEDNRAETQYF
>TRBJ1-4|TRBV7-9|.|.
TGTGCCAGCAGCTTAAGTCCGGGGTTCAATGAAAAACTGTTTTTT
CASSLSPGFNEKLFF
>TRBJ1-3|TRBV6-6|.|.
TGTGCCAGCAGTTACAGGGGACTGCCTGGAAACACCATATATTTT
CASSYRGLPGNTIYF
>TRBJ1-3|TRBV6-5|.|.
TGTGCCAGCAGTCAACAGGGAAACACCATATATTTT
CASSQQGNTIYF
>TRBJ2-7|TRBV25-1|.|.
TGTGCCAGCAGTGAAGGAGCCTTCTCCTACGAGCAGTACTTC
CASSEGAFSYEQYF
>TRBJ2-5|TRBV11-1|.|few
TGTGCCAGCAGCCCCCGTGGCGAGACCCAGTACTTC
CASSPRGETQYF
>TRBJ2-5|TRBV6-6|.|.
TGTGCCAGCAGTTACTCAGGGACCTTACCGACCCAGTACTTC
CASSYSGTLPTQYF
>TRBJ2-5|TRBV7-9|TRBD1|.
TGTGCCAGCAGCCATTGGACAGGGGGTGTTCACGAGACCCAGTACTTC
CASSHWTGGVHETQYF
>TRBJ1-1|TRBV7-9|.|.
TGTGCCAGCAGCTCGTTTGGGAGCCAGGGTAGTATGAACACTGAAGCTTTCTTT
CASSSFGSQGSMNTEAFF
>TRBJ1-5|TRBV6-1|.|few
TGTGCCAGCAAGAGAAGCAATCAGCCCCAGCATTTT
CASKRSNQPQHF
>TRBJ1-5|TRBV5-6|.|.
TGTGCCAGCAGTATTACCACCGGCCAGGGTTATCAGCCCCAGCATTTT
CASSITTGQGYQPQHF
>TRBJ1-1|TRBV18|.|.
TGTGCCAGCTCACCAACCCAGGGCACTGAAGCTTTCTTT
CASSPTQGTEAFF
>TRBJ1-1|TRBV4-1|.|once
TGCGCCAGCAGCCAAGATCGGGTGGGACGGTGGAACACTGAAGCTTTCTTT
CASSQDRVGRWNTEAFF
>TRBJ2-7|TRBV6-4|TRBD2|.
TGTGCCAGCAGTGACTCGATACTAGCGGGAGACGAGCAGTACTTC
CASSDSILAGDEQYF
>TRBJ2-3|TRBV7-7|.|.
TGTGCCAGCAGCTTAGACGGGAACACAGATACGCAGTATTTT
CASSLDGNTDTQYF
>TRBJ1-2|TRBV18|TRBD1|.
TGTGCCAGCTCACGTACTATGCAGGGGGCGCGTGGCTACACCTTC
CASSRTMQGARGYTF
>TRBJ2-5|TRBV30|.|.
TGTGCCTGGAGCCCGGACGGGCAAGAGACCCAGTACTTC
CAWSPDGQETQYF
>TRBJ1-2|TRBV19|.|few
TGTGCCAGTATAGCCCTTGGGGGCCGGGAAGGATCTGGCTACACCTTC
CASIALGGREGSGYTF
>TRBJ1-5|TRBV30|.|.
TGTGCCTGGAGTGTATCCGGCAATCAGCCCCAGCATTTT
CAWSVSGNQPQHF
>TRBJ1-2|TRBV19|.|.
TGTGCCAGTAGCCGCGACAGTGCTAACTATGGCTACACCTTC
CASSRDSANYGYTF
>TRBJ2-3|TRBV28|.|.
TGTGCCAGCAGCCCGGACAGAAGCACAGATACGCAGTATTTT
CASSPDRSTDTQYF
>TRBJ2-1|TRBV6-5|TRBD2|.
TGTGCCAGCAGTCGCGGGAGGGGGCATGAGCAGTTCTTC
CASSRGRGHEQFF
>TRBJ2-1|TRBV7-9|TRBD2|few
TGTGCCAGCAGCACTTGGACTAGCGGGAACAATGAGCAGTTCTTC
CASSTWTSGNNEQFF
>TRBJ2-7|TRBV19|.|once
TGTGCCAGTAGTCCCGGGAGTGTGGGCTACGAGCAGTACTTC
CASSPGSVGYEQYF
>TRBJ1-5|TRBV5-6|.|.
TGTGCCAGCAGCCGCTTGGGTTTCAATCAGCCCCAGCATTTT
CASSRLGFNQPQHF